This TCR beta chain was documented in a study of blood T cells in healthy people across ages. V shed 4 bases and J shed 4 bases, with 17 bases lying between them. The germline CDR1 and CDR2 sequences are MDHEN and SYDVKM. This CDR3 is 16 amino acids long. A sample-barcoded 5' primer and a J-beta primer mix were used in a second PCR of about 7 to 12 cycles. TCRdb reprocessed the 5' RACE reads via MiXCR and lists one record per CDR3 protein. The sample carries around 1,000,000 distinct CDR3 sequences, approximately 25% recorded once. This same sample was also taken into another study, of T cells of mothers and their children.

The material sequenced was blood. The clonotype was recovered from a girl under 10 years old in good health. The rearrangement links TRBV28 to TRBJ1-3, with D possibly being TRBD1 (5 bases). In DNA form, the CDR3 reads TGTGCCAGCAGTTCTTTCCACAGGAACCCCGGAAACACCATATATTTT. Protein sequence: CASSSFHRNPGNTIYF.